The 23 T cell receptor beta chains reported below all come from one sample, sequenced in a study of CD8+CD57+ T cells in acquired aplastic anemia. The template for TCR beta VDJ and CDR3 sequence profiling was genomic DNA. TCRdb itself ran the reads through MiXCR, one entry per CDR3 protein. The sample includes 35,000 to 40,000 distinct CDR3 sequences, 76% of them seen just once. The sample taken for sequencing was sorted CD4+, CD8+, or CD8+CD57+ T cells (not recorded which) from PBMCs. These receptor sequences come from a human donor in good health, serving as a control.

This chain connects TRBV24-1 to TRBJ2-4, with unresolved D. Trimming took 2 bases from V and 3 from J, leaving 7 bases between them. Germline assignment: CDR1 KGHDR and CDR2 SFDVKD. The CDR3 has 14 amino acids. Written as DNA, the CDR3 is TGTGCCACCAGTGATTGCCGTGACAAAAACATTCAGTACTTC. This gives the protein CATSDCRDKNIQYF.

J is TRBJ1-2 and V is TRBV24-1; no reliable D call. CDR3 length equals 15 residues. Germline values: CDR1 KGHDR, CDR2 SFDVKD. V was shortened by 3 bases and J by 5 bases, with 15 bases between the two germline ends. This CDR3 is CATSDDSDGWYGYTF. In DNA, the CDR3 is TGTGCCACCAGTGATGATTCGGACGGGTGGTATGGCTACACCTTC.

This clonotype was observed once. V and J are TRBV15 and TRBJ2-5, with 16 bases aligning to TRBD2. The germline V gene has CDR1 LNHNV and CDR2 YYDKDF (reference sequence). Unmatched junction bases numbered 13, after V lost 1 base and J lost 5 bases. The CDR3 consists of 20 residues. The CDR3 is CATSRARGTSGGADSETQYF. As DNA, the CDR3 is TGTGCCACCAGCAGAGCTCGCGGGACTAGCGGGGGGGCGGATTCCGAGACCCAGTACTTC.

CDR3 in DNA: TGCGCCAGCAGTGATGGGGGGTCCACAGATACGCAGTATTTT. The encoded protein is CASSDGGSTDTQYF. The chain couples TRBV10-1 to TRBJ2-3; D may be TRBD2 (6 bases). V was trimmed by 3 bases and J by 2 bases, leaving 9 bases between them. CDR3 length equals 14 residues. Per the germline V gene, CDR1 is WNHNN and CDR2 is SYGVQD (reference sequence).

This clonotype showed up just a few times. The chain carries TRBV24-1 and TRBJ2-5; TRBD1 agrees at 7 bases. Germline lookup yields CDR1 KGHDR and CDR2 SFDVKD. V dropped 3 bases and J dropped 3; count of bases not matched to a gene: 9. CDR3 length: 16 residues. CDR3 in amino acids: CATSDGSDRVEETQYF. The CDR3 nucleotides read TGTGCCACCAGTGATGGATCCGACAGGGTGGAAGAGACCCAGTACTTC.

This rearrangement joins TRBV5-5 to TRBJ1-5; TRBD1 matches at 9 bases. The germline V gene encodes CDR1 SGHKS and CDR2 YYEKEE (reference sequence). V lost 0 bases, J lost 5 bases, and 3 bases stayed unmatched. The CDR3 sequence is 15 residues long. CDR3 amino acids: CASSLEGTGYQPQHF. CDR3 in DNA: TGTGCCAGCAGCTTGGAAGGGACAGGGTATCAGCCCCAGCATTTT.

The V and J genes are TRBV5-5 and TRBJ1-2; 7 nucleotides line up with TRBD1. V dropped 4 bases and J dropped 3; count of bases not matched to a gene: 3. This CDR3 contains 13 residues. Germline lookup yields CDR1 SGHKS and CDR2 YYEKEE (reference sequence). As DNA, the CDR3 is TGTGCCAGCAGCCAGGGGACAGACTATGGCTACACCTTC. This translates into CASSQGTDYGYTF. The whole variable domain, remainder taken from reference TRBV5-5 and TRBJ1-2, is DAGVTQSPTHLIKTRGQQVTLRCSPISGHKSVSWYQQVLGQGPQFIFQYYEKEERGRGNFPDRFSARQFPNYSSELNVNALLLGDSALYLCASSQGTDYGYTFGSGTRLTVV.

This rearrangement joins TRBV25-1 to TRBJ1-6; maybe TRBD1 (6 bases). Looked up from germline, CDR1 is MGHDK and CDR2 is SYGVNS. V lost 4 bases and J lost 9, with 10 bases in between. The CDR3 has 13 residues. The DNA of the CDR3 is TGTGCCAGCAGTGGGGGGCTTGGTTCACCCCTCCACTTT. Translating it yields CASSGGLGSPLHF.

The chain employs TRBV12-3 or TRBV12-4 and TRBJ1-2; D is undetermined. Trimming took 5 bases from V and 5 from J, leaving 12 bases between them. The CDR3 contains 13 residues. CDR3 amino acids: CASSPGERYGYTF. The CDR3 bases are TGTGCCAGCAGTCCAGGCGAGAGGTATGGCTACACCTTC.

The chain links TRBV10-3 to TRBJ2-3, with 9 bases identical to TRBD1. With 6 bases clipped from V and 10 bases from J, the junction kept 2 bases outside the gene matches. The CDR3 covers 11 residues. Germline CDR1 ENHRY, CDR2 SYGVKD. The CDR3 protein is CAISGQGPQYF. CDR3 sequence (DNA): TGTGCCATCAGCGGACAGGGGCCGCAGTATTTT.

By share of the sample, this clonotype is medium-sized. The chain links TRBV30 to TRBJ1-6; D gene unclear. The CDR3 covers 11 residues. V lost 0 bases to trimming and J lost 9 bases, with 3 bases between them. Germline V gene sequence: CDR1 GTSNPN, CDR2 SVGIG (reference sequence). CDR3: CAWSVGSPLHF. CDR3 nucleotides: TGTGCCTGGAGTGTAGGTTCACCCCTCCACTTT.

The V call is TRBV6-2 or TRBV6-3, the J call TRBJ2-1; 14 bases are shared with TRBD2. The CDR3 is 15 residues long. The V gene's germline CDR1 is MNHEY and CDR2 SVGEGT. V was pared by 4 bases and J by 6 bases, with 2 bases of the junction left unmatched. The CDR3 sequence is CASSLTSGGANEQFF. CDR3 bases: TGTGCCAGCAGTTTGACTAGCGGGGGGGCCAATGAGCAGTTCTTC.

Turning to this clonotype: The conserved closing phenylalanine or tryptophan is absent in this CDR3, likely reflecting a read error. The DNA is omitted, as the CDR3 cannot be located on it reliably, and the CDR3 follows TCRdb's listing. The chain combines TRBV4-3 with TRBJ2-7. Germline V lookup: CDR1 LGHNA, CDR2 YSLEER. The CDR3 extends over 9 residues, inclusive of both ends. The CDR3 protein is CASRQEAGS.

V and J are TRBV4-1 and TRBJ1-2, with 7 nucleotides matching TRBD1. In germline, CDR1 is MGHRA, CDR2 YSYEKL. The CDR3 covers 17 residues. V trimming: 5 bases; J trimming: 0 bases; junction bases outside the gene matches: 12. For the CDR3, the DNA is TGCGCCAGCAGCACCCAAAGTACCGGGACAGCTAACTATGGCTACACCTTC. Its translation: CASSTQSTGTANYGYTF.

The CDR3 loop is CATSDPGLNEQFF. The CDR3 region has the DNA TGTGCCACCAGTGATCCGGGCCTCAATGAGCAGTTCTTC. V is TRBV24-1 and J is TRBJ2-1; D is unclear. Trimming took off 3 bases at V and 6 bases at J, with 8 bases between the two ends. The CDR3 sequence is 13 residues long. Germline V gives CDR1 KGHDR, CDR2 SFDVKD.

The rearrangement uses TRBV5-1 and TRBJ2-1, with a weak D call TRBD1 (5 bases). The germline gives CDR1 SGHRS, CDR2 YFSETQ. The CDR3 length is 15 residues. Trimming removed 0 bases from V and 5 bases from J, with 12 bases in between. CDR3 sequence reads: CASSLVSGSDNEQFF. CDR3 bases: TGCGCCAGCAGCTTGGTTTCAGGGTCGGACAATGAGCAGTTCTTC. The whole variable domain, filled in from reference TRBV5-1 and TRBJ2-1, reads KAGVTQTPRYLIKTRGQQVTLSCSPISGHRSVSWYQQTPGQGLQFLFEYFSETQRNKGNFPGRFSGRQFSNSRSEMNVSTLELGDSALYLCASSLVSGSDNEQFFGPGTRLTVL.

The chain uses TRBV12-3 or TRBV12-4 and TRBJ1-5, with unresolved D. V was cut by 2 bases and J by 4 bases, with 6 bases left in between. The CDR3 has 13 residues. As DNA, the CDR3 is TGTGCCAGCAGTTTAAAAGAGAATCAGCCCCAGCATTTT. Protein: CASSLKENQPQHF.

The chain links TRBV2 to TRBJ1-3, with D possibly matching TRBD1 (6 bases). The V end lost 6 bases, the J end lost 0 bases, and 6 bases lay between the germline ends. The length of the CDR3 is 13 residues. Germline-derived CDR1 and CDR2 are SNHLY and FYNNEI. This CDR3 reads CASRDSSGNTIYF. The CDR3, as DNA: TGTGCCAGCAGGGACAGCTCTGGAAACACCATATATTTT.

The V call is TRBV19, the J call TRBJ1-2, with no clear D. The CDR3 loop spans 15 amino acids. Germline V gene lookup returns CDR1 LNHDA and CDR2 SQIVND (reference sequence). V lost 0 bases and J 6 bases, leaving 14 bases between the germline ends. CDR3: CASSIDRVGWNGYTF. The CDR3 DNA is TGTGCCAGTAGTATAGATCGTGTGGGATGGAATGGCTACACCTTC.

The rearrangement joins TRBV4-1 to TRBJ2-5; either TRBD1 or TRBD2 may supply D (5 bases each). The CDR3 has 14 amino acids. V lost 4 bases to trimming and J lost 5 bases, with 14 bases between them. Germline V CDR1 and CDR2: MGHRA, YSYEKL. DNA for the CDR3: TGCGCCAGCAGCCGAGGACCCGAGGGGGAGACCCAGTACTTC. Encoded protein: CASSRGPEGETQYF.

Only one count was recorded for this clonotype. This chain joins TRBV7-8 and TRBJ1-4; 8 bases are shared with TRBD1. The V and J ends lost 4 bases and 10 bases, in that order; junction bases with no gene match: 5. The CDR3 is 13 amino acids. CDR1 SGHVS and CDR2 FQNEAQ come from the germline V gene. DNA for the CDR3: TGTGCCAGCAGCTCGGACAGGGTCGGAAAACTGTTTTTT. Residues: CASSSDRVGKLFF.

The CDR3 reads CASSRLAGGETQYF. DNA for the CDR3: TGTGCCAGCAGCCGACTAGCGGGAGGGGAGACCCAGTACTTC. V usage is TRBV7-6 and J usage is TRBJ2-5; TRBD2 matches at 14 bases. Trimming removed 5 bases from V and 5 bases from J; junction bases left unmatched: 1. Germline loops: CDR1 SGHVS, CDR2 FNYEAQ. The CDR3 sequence is 14 residues long.

The sample holds a few counts of this clonotype. J is TRBJ1-2 and V is TRBV10-3; D is undetermined. The germline V gene has CDR1 ENHRY and CDR2 SYGVKD. The CDR3 runs to 14 residues. Trimming left V 4 bases short and J 3 bases short, with 12 bases between. The CDR3 bases are TGTGCCATCAGTGGAGGCAGCCCAGACTATGGCTACACCTTC. Translation gives CAISGGSPDYGYTF.